The 3 T cell receptor beta chains reported below all come from one sample, sequenced in a study of cytomegalovirus exposure and HLA in healthy donors. 13 Jbeta primers and 60 Vbeta primers were used for the PCR. Assay: immunoSEQ multiplex PCR; the TCRdb copy retains only in-frame clones and omits some. Its table lists 160,000 or so clones. The specimen sequenced was PBMCs. The receptor source for this set is a man aged 25-45 years in good health and CMV-seronegative.

This chain joins TRBV28 and TRBJ1-2; a weak D match, TRBD1 (5 bases). CDR3 size: 13 residues. In germline, CDR1 is MDHEN, CDR2 SYDVKM. The V and J ends lost 5 bases and 7 bases respectively, with 14 bases between them. CDR3: CASSLGRGFGYTF. The CDR3 DNA reads TGTGCCAGCAGTCTTGGACGGGGGTTTGGCTACACCTTC.

The genes are TRBV7-8 and TRBJ2-1, with D possibly matching TRBD2 (6 bases). Germline CDR1 is SGHVS and CDR2 is FQNEAQ. The ends were cut back, 5 bases at V and 5 bases at J, with 25 bases in the middle. This CDR3 is built from 18 residues. The CDR3 DNA sequence: TGTGCCAGCAGCCGCCAAGACCGGGACTCCATAAACGACAATGAGCAGTTCTTC. The encoded protein is CASSRQDRDSINDNEQFF.

The rearrangement joins TRBV7-9 to TRBJ2-2; 12 positions agree with TRBD2. CDR3 length equals 16 residues. V lost 5 bases, J lost 9 bases, and 10 bases stayed unmatched. Germline V gene lookup returns CDR1 SEHNR and CDR2 FQNEAQ (reference sequence). The DNA of the CDR3 is TGTGCCAGCAGCACTACTAGCGGGAGGAAGTGGAGGGAGCTGTTTTTT. It encodes CASSTTSGRKWRELFF.